Following are 14 T cell receptor beta chains from one sample sequenced in a study of shared clonotypes between healthy human individuals. Sequencing was performed with immunoSEQ multiplex PCR; in TCRdb, only in-frame clones are kept and a portion is missing. Of around 1.1 million clones in the sample, around 78% are singletons; the top ten hold 0.5% to 0.65%. Sequenced material: memory CD4+ T cells from PBMCs. Subset noted: CD45RA-negative fraction. The source is a man between 18 and 29 years old in good health. Some clones in this sample may be carry-over from other donors' samples.

This clone came up a few times. The same CDR3 is also encoded by other DNA sequences in this sample. The chain has TRBV5-1 and TRBJ2-1; D is unresolved. Trimming removed 2 bases at V and 7 bases at J, with 4 bases between. CDR3 length: 11 residues. The V gene's germline CDR1 is SGHRS and CDR2 YFSETQ. CDR3 residues: CASSFQNEQFF. CDR3 DNA: TGCGCCAGCAGCTTCCAGAATGAGCAGTTCTTC. The variable domain in full, completed from reference TRBV5-1 and TRBJ2-1, reads KAGVTQTPRYLIKTRGQQVTLSCSPISGHRSVSWYQQTPGQGLQFLFEYFSETQRNKGNFPGRFSGRQFSNSRSEMNVSTLELGDSALYLCASSFQNEQFFGPGTRLTVL.

The gene calls are TRBV18 and TRBJ2-3; 7 bases match TRBD2. V lost 4 bases and J lost 3; bases outside the gene matches: 7. This CDR3 contains 15 residues. Germline CDR1 KGHSH, CDR2 LQKENI. CDR3 in amino acids: CASSLGEGLTDTQYF. The CDR3 coding sequence is TGTGCCAGCTCACTTGGGGAGGGCCTGACAGATACGCAGTATTTT.

This clone was observed a few times. The V and J genes are TRBV28 and TRBJ1-4; weak D call: TRBD1 (6 bases). The CDR3 is made up of 12 amino acids. Germline V gene sequence: CDR1 MDHEN, CDR2 SYDVKM. The germline V and J ends were trimmed by 5 bases and 13 bases, with 14 bases remaining between them. As DNA, the CDR3 is TGTGCCAGCAGTGCAGTACTCAGGGGACTGTTTTTT. As protein: CASSAVLRGLFF.

The chain couples TRBV20-1 to TRBJ2-7; D unresolved. Germline-derived CDR1 and CDR2 are DFQATT and SNEGSKA (reference sequence). V gave up 8 bases and J gave up 0 bases, with 8 bases separating them. This CDR3 contains 11 residues. CDR3: CSFRSSYEQYF. The CDR3 nucleotides are TGCAGTTTCCGGAGCTCCTACGAGCAGTACTTC.

This clone was observed at least ten times. The CDR3 sequence: CASSLDPFKQEAFF. The CDR3 bases are TGCGCCAGCAGCTTGGACCCCTTTAAACAAGAAGCTTTCTTT. The chain has TRBV5-1 and TRBJ1-1; D is undetermined. The CDR3 contains 14 residues. The germline V gene has CDR1 SGHRS and CDR2 YFSETQ. V was trimmed by 0 bases and J by 8 bases, leaving 14 bases between them.

This clone was seen more than once but under ten times. The rearrangement uses TRBV30 and TRBJ1-1; possibly TRBD1 for D (5 bases). The CDR3 loop spans 11 amino acids. The germline CDR1 and CDR2 sequences are GTSNPN and SVGIG (reference sequence). The ends were cut back, 5 bases at V and 7 bases at J, with 11 bases in the middle. The CDR3 DNA is TGTGCCTGGGGGGCCAGTATTGAAGCTTTCTTT. It is translated as CAWGASIEAFF.

Details on this clone: Other nucleotide sequences in the sample specify the same CDR3. The chain joins TRBV5-1 to TRBJ2-1; 8 positions agree with TRBD1. The ends lost 0 bases at V and 6 bases at J; junction bases unmatched: 2. Germline V gives CDR1 SGHRS, CDR2 YFSETQ. There are 14 residues in the CDR3. CDR3 amino acids: CASSLDRGTNEQFF. For the CDR3, the DNA is TGCGCCAGCAGCTTGGACAGGGGGACCAATGAGCAGTTCTTC.

The rearrangement uses TRBV5-4 and TRBJ1-1, with 9 positions matching TRBD1. This CDR3 has 14 amino acids. Germline V gene sequence: CDR1 SGHNT, CDR2 YYREEE (reference sequence). Trimming cost V 3 bases and J 3 bases; bases outside gene matches: 3. The CDR3 loop reads CASSSRQGDTEAFF. Here the CDR3 DNA reads TGTGCCAGCAGCTCACGACAGGGGGACACTGAAGCTTTCTTT.

This clone was counted a single time. The rearrangement links TRBV6-5 to TRBJ2-1, with D uncertain. Germline V CDR1 and CDR2: MNHEY, SVGAGI. The CDR3 loop spans 13 amino acids. V was shortened by 5 bases and J by 4 bases, with 9 bases between the two germline ends. CDR3 loop: CASSKDGYNEQFF. The CDR3 region has the DNA TGTGCCAGCAGTAAGGACGGTTACAATGAGCAGTTCTTC.

The chain carries TRBV5-1 and TRBJ1-4; 9 bases align to TRBD1. Germline-derived CDR1 and CDR2 are SGHRS and YFSETQ. The CDR3 consists of 14 residues. The V gene end was trimmed by 4 bases and the J gene end by 7 bases; junction bases not matched to a gene: 5. The CDR3 bases are TGCGCCAGCAGCGACACAGGGGGCGGTGAAAAACTGTTTTTT. This encodes CASSDTGGGEKLFF. The whole variable domain, filled in from reference TRBV5-1 and TRBJ1-4, reads KAGVTQTPRYLIKTRGQQVTLSCSPISGHRSVSWYQQTPGQGLQFLFEYFSETQRNKGNFPGRFSGRQFSNSRSEMNVSTLELGDSALYLCASSDTGGGEKLFFGSGTQLSVL.

V and J are TRBV28 and TRBJ2-3; D not resolved. The germline V gene encodes CDR1 MDHEN and CDR2 SYDVKM. The CDR3 is 14 residues long. The V gene lost 5 bases and the J gene lost 1 base, with 10 bases spanning the gap. CDR3 residues: CASSRKSRTDTQYF. CDR3 nucleotide sequence: TGTGCCAGCAGTCGGAAGTCCCGCACAGATACGCAGTATTTT.

This chain links TRBV18 with TRBJ2-1; TRBD2 matches at 10 bases. The J segment lost 4 bases and the V segment lost 5 bases, leaving 8 bases of the junction unmatched. The CDR3 runs to 16 residues. Germline lookup yields CDR1 KGHSH and CDR2 LQKENI. Here the CDR3 DNA reads TGTGCCAGCTCAGCCAGACTAGCGGGTATTTACAATGAGCAGTTCTTC. Residues: CASSARLAGIYNEQFF.

V is TRBV18 and J is TRBJ1-1, with TRBD1 as a possible D gene (6 bases). The CDR3 is 16 amino acids. The V gene lost 1 base and the J gene lost 5 bases, with 17 bases spanning the gap. The germline V gene has CDR1 KGHSH and CDR2 LQKENI. CDR3 sequence: CASSPRSGGGWTEAFF. The CDR3 region has the DNA TGTGCCAGCTCACCACGGAGCGGGGGCGGGTGGACTGAAGCTTTCTTT.

The rearrangement links TRBV28 to TRBJ2-3; 11 bases are a match to TRBD1. Trimming removed 3 bases from V and 2 bases from J; junction bases left unmatched: 7. The CDR3 is 17 amino acids. From germline, CDR1 is MDHEN and CDR2 SYDVKM. CDR3 in DNA: TGTGCCAGCAGTTTGGCCGGGACAGGGGGACTCACAGATACGCAGTATTTT. Its translation: CASSLAGTGGLTDTQYF.